The clone carrying this T cell receptor (beta chain) was observed a few times. Its antigen is unidentified. This entry comes from a study of beta chain features in type 1 diabetes. Findings and caveats of the study: All four CD4+ subsets of Type 1 diabetes patients contained TCRB CDR3s that were moderately but significantly shorter.

Every sorted population was more than 98% pure. Expressed TCRB transcripts were sequenced after all isolated RNA was converted to cDNA. Data came from immunoSEQ multiplex PCR; TCRdb stores just in-frame clones and leaves some out. This repertoire shows hundreds of thousands of clones, about 13% found once; its top ten account for under 0.02%. The clonotype was recovered from a man younger than 45 with type 1 diabetes. Material: naive CD4+ T cells from blood.

CDR3 nucleotide sequence: TGTGCCAGTAGTACTAGCGTTAGCTCCTACAATGAGCAGTTCTTC. This sequence encodes CASSTSVSSYNEQFF. V usage is TRBV19 and J usage is TRBJ2-1; tentatively, D is TRBD2 (6 bases). Trimming took 4 bases from V and 0 from J, leaving 10 bases between them. The CDR3 sequence is 15 residues long. Germline V CDR1 and CDR2: LNHDA, SQIVND (reference sequence).